Following are 30 T cell receptor beta chains from one sample sequenced in a study of cytomegalovirus exposure and HLA in healthy donors. With 60 Vbeta and 13 Jbeta primers, the PCR was carried out. Using immunoSEQ multiplex PCR, the repertoire was profiled, and TCRdb retains in-frame clones only, with some absent. The repertoire holds nearly 110,000 clones, with around 76% as singletons. The material sequenced was PBMCs. These receptors all come from a man between 18 and 29 years old in good health and CMV-seronegative.

The V call is TRBV5-1, the J call TRBJ2-5; possibly TRBD1 for D (6 bases). Trimming shortened V by 4 bases and J by 2 bases, and 12 bases separated the two germline ends. The CDR3 is 14 amino acids. The germline gives CDR1 SGHRS, CDR2 YFSETQ. The CDR3 loop reads CASSPQGIQETQYF. The CDR3 bases are TGCGCCAGCAGCCCACAGGGAATTCAAGAGACCCAGTACTTC.

This chain joins TRBV7-8 and TRBJ2-7, with 9 bases lining up with TRBD1. Looked up from germline, CDR1 is SGHVS and CDR2 is FQNEAQ. The CDR3 is 15 amino acids. After removal of 5 bases from V and 5 bases from J, the junction contained 10 bases not matched to a gene. The CDR3 spells CASSPDRGVRDEQYF. The DNA for the CDR3 is TGTGCCAGCAGCCCCGACAGGGGGGTGCGCGACGAGCAGTACTTC.

The chain couples TRBV5-1 to TRBJ1-1, with 8 bases aligning to TRBD1. After removal of 2 bases from V and 6 bases from J, the junction contained 3 bases not matched to a gene. Germline V gives CDR1 SGHRS, CDR2 YFSETQ. The CDR3 sequence is 13 residues long. For the CDR3, the DNA is TGCGCCAGCAGCTTAGGACAGGGCGCTGAAGCTTTCTTT. Protein product: CASSLGQGAEAFF.

The chain recombines TRBV11-2 with TRBJ2-3; D possibly corresponds to TRBD1 (5 bases). The CDR3 extends over 14 amino acids. CDR1 and CDR2 from the germline V gene are SGHAT and FQNNGV. V was clipped by 2 bases and J by 5 bases, with 11 bases between them. The CDR3 here is CASSLSVGRDTQYF. The CDR3 region has the DNA TGTGCCAGCAGCTTATCTGTGGGGCGAGATACGCAGTATTTT.

The chain has TRBV4-1 and TRBJ2-3; 9 nucleotides line up with TRBD2. Germline lookup yields CDR1 MGHRA and CDR2 YSYEKL. This CDR3 region has 17 residues. The J segment lost 3 bases and the V segment lost 0 bases, leaving 7 bases of the junction unmatched. CDR3 in amino acids: CASSQDFSGGLTDTQYF. CDR3 sequence (DNA): TGCGCCAGCAGCCAAGATTTTAGCGGGGGATTGACAGATACGCAGTATTTT.

This chain links TRBV28 with TRBJ2-7; maybe TRBD2 (6 bases). V lost 6 bases to trimming and J lost 1 base, with 16 bases between them. Germline CDR1 reads MDHEN; CDR2 reads SYDVKM. The CDR3 has 15 residues. CDR3 loop: CASSDPGLISYEQYF. The CDR3 DNA sequence: TGTGCCAGCAGCGACCCGGGACTCATTTCCTACGAGCAGTACTTC.

The J gene is TRBJ1-1, the V gene TRBV5-1; TRBD1 might be the D (5 bases). V was clipped by 0 bases and J by 3 bases, with 9 bases between them. The germline V gene has CDR1 SGHRS and CDR2 YFSETQ. The CDR3 loop spans 14 amino acids. CDR3 residues: CASSLGGADTEAFF. Written as DNA, the CDR3 is TGCGCCAGCAGCTTGGGGGGCGCGGACACTGAAGCTTTCTTT.

V usage is TRBV6-5 and J usage is TRBJ2-1, with D tentatively TRBD1 (5 bases). Trimming stripped 0 bases from V and 6 bases from J, with 9 bases between. This CDR3 contains 14 residues. CDR1 and CDR2 (germline): MNHEY, SVGAGI. Here the CDR3 reads CASSYSDSANEQFF. In DNA form, the CDR3 reads TGTGCCAGCAGTTACTCCGACAGCGCCAATGAGCAGTTCTTC.

The CDR3 region is CASSLGAAGVNTEAFF. In nucleotides, the CDR3 is TGTGCCAGCAGCTTGGGGGCCGCAGGGGTCAACACTGAAGCTTTCTTT. The V gene is TRBV5-5, the J gene TRBJ1-1, with a weak D call TRBD1 (6 bases). Trimming removed 0 bases from V and 2 bases from J, with 14 bases in between. Germline V gene sequence: CDR1 SGHKS, CDR2 YYEKEE (reference sequence). This CDR3 region has 16 residues. Drawing the rest from reference TRBV5-5 and TRBJ1-1, the complete variable domain is DAGVTQSPTHLIKTRGQQVTLRCSPISGHKSVSWYQQVLGQGPQFIFQYYEKEERGRGNFPDRFSARQFPNYSSELNVNALLLGDSALYLCASSLGAAGVNTEAFFGQGTRLTVV.

The chain carries TRBV19 and TRBJ1-1, with 7 bases identical to TRBD1. The CDR3 is made up of 14 amino acids. V lost 9 bases to trimming and J lost 3 bases; unmatched junction nucleotides: 10. Germline V gene data show CDR1 as LNHDA and CDR2 as SQIVND (reference sequence). In DNA, the CDR3 is TGTGCCAGCGGGAATTTCAGGGGGGACACTGAAGCTTTCTTT. This codes for CASGNFRGDTEAFF.

The V gene is TRBV7-8, the J gene TRBJ2-7, with 7 bases fitting TRBD1. V was pared by 5 bases and J by 4 bases, with 5 bases of the junction left unmatched. CDR3 length equals 13 residues. Germline lookup yields CDR1 SGHVS and CDR2 FQNEAQ. The chain's CDR3 is CASSRDSQYEQYF. CDR3 bases: TGTGCCAGCAGCCGGGACAGTCAATACGAGCAGTACTTC.

This chain joins TRBV9 and TRBJ1-1; TRBD1 agrees at 7 bases. CDR1 is SGDLS, CDR2 YYNGEE, per germline. V lost 3 bases to trimming and J lost 0 bases; unmatched junction nucleotides: 8. The length of the CDR3 is 16 residues. DNA of the CDR3: TGTGCCAGCAGCGCGCGCGCGGGACAGATGAACACTGAAGCTTTCTTT. Amino acids: CASSARAGQMNTEAFF.

The CDR3 DNA is TGCAGCGTTGTTATGCCACAGGCCCTCTACGAGCAGTACTTC. Translated: CSVVMPQALYEQYF. V and J are TRBV29-1 and TRBJ2-5; the D gene is possibly TRBD1 (5 bases). The better agreement between TRBJ2-7 and the DNA end casts doubt on the J call. Germline V gene data show CDR1 as SQVTM and CDR2 as ANQGSEA. The CDR3 sequence is 14 residues long.

J is TRBJ2-3 and V is TRBV4-3; 8 bases agree with TRBD2. The J segment lost 3 bases and the V segment lost 0 bases, leaving 11 bases of the junction unmatched. This CDR3 region has 18 residues. Germline CDR1 LGHNA, CDR2 YSLEER. Here the CDR3 DNA reads TGCGCCAGCAGCCAAGAACCCATCCCGGGGGGGATGACAGATACGCAGTATTTT. Protein: CASSQEPIPGGMTDTQYF.

This clone occurred once. The chain has TRBV28 and TRBJ2-3; 8 positions agree with TRBD1. Trimming took 5 bases from V and 6 from J; bases not matched to a gene: 19. The CDR3 runs to 18 residues. CDR1 and CDR2 (germline): MDHEN, SYDVKM. CDR3: CASSQFGVGQGEFDTQYF. CDR3 sequence (DNA): TGTGCCAGCAGTCAATTTGGGGTTGGACAGGGCGAATTCGATACGCAGTATTTT.

This chain uses TRBV28 with TRBJ1-2; D is perhaps TRBD1 (5 bases). Trimming shortened V by 6 bases and J by 2 bases, and 10 bases separated the two germline ends. Germline CDR1 MDHEN, CDR2 SYDVKM. The CDR3 totals 13 residues. CDR3 amino acids: CASRKTENYGYTF. CDR3 DNA sequence: TGTGCCAGCAGAAAGACAGAGAACTATGGCTACACCTTC.

The chain employs TRBV6-5 and TRBJ2-3; D gene uncertain. The CDR3 covers 15 residues. The germline gives CDR1 MNHEY, CDR2 SVGAGI. The V and J ends lost 2 bases and 4 bases respectively, with 13 bases between them. The CDR3 coding sequence is TGTGCCAGCAGTTACGAGACAAGTACTTCAGATACGCAGTATTTT. It translates to CASSYETSTSDTQYF.

V usage is TRBV15 and J usage is TRBJ2-5, with TRBD2 as a possible D gene (5 bases). The germline V and J ends were trimmed by 0 bases and 5 bases, with 10 bases remaining between them. The CDR3 contains 14 residues. In germline, CDR1 is LNHNV, CDR2 YYDKDF (reference sequence). In nucleotides, the CDR3 is TGTGCCACCAGCAGAGATTTGGGCGGGGAGACCCAGTACTTC. Translating it yields CATSRDLGGETQYF.

Regarding this clone: Likely a read error: the CDR3 ends without its conserved phenylalanine or tryptophan. The chain has TRBV19 and TRBJ1-6; D is undetermined. Looked up from germline, CDR1 is LNHDA and CDR2 is SQIVND (reference sequence). The CDR3 is 13 amino acids. Trimming took off 7 bases at V and 6 bases at J, with 10 bases between the two ends. CDR3 nucleotide sequence: TGTGCCAGTATAGAGCGAGCTAATTCACCCCTCCACTCT. Protein product: CASIERANSPLHS.

The rearrangement joins TRBV11-2 to TRBJ1-5; D uncertain. The CDR3 sequence is 15 residues long. Trimming pared 2 bases from V and 2 bases from J, leaving 10 bases between. The germline CDR1 and CDR2 sequences are SGHAT and FQNNGV. CDR3 sequence: CASSLSPYGNQPQHF. The CDR3 nucleotides are TGTGCCAGCAGCTTAAGCCCATATGGCAATCAGCCCCAGCATTTT.

The CDR3 sequence: CARKGTSGVTDTQYF. The CDR3 bases are TGTGCCAGAAAAGGGACTAGCGGGGTTACAGATACGCAGTATTTT. V gene TRBV2 combines with J gene TRBJ2-3; 13 nucleotides align to TRBD2. Unmatched junction bases numbered 6, after V lost 9 bases and J lost 3 bases. The germline gives CDR1 SNHLY, CDR2 FYNNEI. The CDR3 contains 15 residues.

The chain is built from TRBV4-3 and TRBJ2-6; 8 positions match TRBD1. Germline assignment: CDR1 LGHNA and CDR2 YSLEER. Trimming took 1 base from V and 0 from J; bases not matched to a gene: 8. This CDR3 region has 19 residues. Here the CDR3 DNA reads TGCGCCAGCAGCCAAGCACCGGGACAGGTTTACTCTGGGGCCAACGTCCTGACTTTC. Translation gives CASSQAPGQVYSGANVLTF.

The genes are TRBV9 and TRBJ2-7; 14 positions agree with TRBD2. From germline, CDR1 is SGDLS and CDR2 YYNGEE. This CDR3 has 21 amino acids. After removal of 0 bases from V and 3 bases from J, the junction contained 17 bases not matched to a gene. CDR3 region: CASSVGIRTSGGPMRNYEQYF. The CDR3 nucleotides are TGTGCCAGCAGCGTAGGGATCAGGACTAGCGGGGGGCCCATGAGAAACTACGAGCAGTACTTC. The complete variable domain, with remaining parts taken from reference TRBV9 and TRBJ2-7, reads DSGVTQTPKHLITATGQRVTLRCSPRSGDLSVYWYQQSLDQGLQFLIQYYNGEERAKGNILERFSAQQFPDLHSELNLSSLELGDSALYFCASSVGIRTSGGPMRNYEQYFGPGTRLTVT.

This clone was seen at least ten times. The rearrangement joins TRBV2 to TRBJ1-1, with 7 bases identical to TRBD1. CDR3 length: 15 residues. Germline assignment: CDR1 SNHLY and CDR2 FYNNEI. V dropped 5 bases and J dropped 8; count of bases not matched to a gene: 14. The CDR3 is CASSPRDLGTDEAFF. For the CDR3, the DNA is TGTGCCAGCAGTCCCCGGGACCTGGGGACAGACGAAGCTTTCTTT.

Remarks on this clone: This sample also contains other DNA sequences that code for the same CDR3. This chain connects TRBV7-6 to TRBJ1-2, with D perhaps matching TRBD1 (6 bases). This CDR3 comprises 15 residues. The germline V and J ends were trimmed by 5 bases and 6 bases, with 19 bases remaining between them. Germline V gene lookup returns CDR1 SGHVS and CDR2 FNYEAQ. CDR3 sequence reads: CASSASRGGRDGYTF. The CDR3 DNA reads as TGTGCCAGCAGCGCCTCTAGGGGGGGCCGGGATGGCTACACCTTC.

The V call is TRBV7-2, the J call TRBJ2-7, with TRBD2 matching 8 bases. The CDR3 contains 15 residues. V was clipped by 5 bases and J by 3 bases; unmatched bases: 9. Germline-derived CDR1 and CDR2 are SGHTA and FQGNSA. As DNA, the CDR3 is TGTGCCAGCAGCCGCCCGGCGGGGGGTGTCTACGAGCAGTACTTC. Encoded protein: CASSRPAGGVYEQYF.

This clone was detected ten times or more. This sequence joins TRBV27 and TRBJ2-7; possibly TRBD2 for D (5 bases). CDR3 length: 14 amino acids. Trimming took 8 bases from V and 6 from J, leaving 20 bases between them. Germline V lookup: CDR1 MNHEY, CDR2 SMNVEV (reference sequence). The CDR3 DNA follows: TGTGCCAGCTCCCCTCGCGGGTTGATAGGCGAGCAGTACTTC. It is translated as CASSPRGLIGEQYF.

The chain has TRBV27 and TRBJ2-7; TRBD1 matches 7 bases. V dropped 4 bases and J dropped 3; count of bases not matched to a gene: 3. CDR3 size: 13 residues. Germline CDR1 and CDR2: MNHEY and SMNVEV (reference sequence). CDR3 sequence reads: CASSSDRVYEQYF. CDR3 coding DNA: TGTGCCAGCAGTTCAGACAGGGTCTACGAGCAGTACTTC.

This chain joins TRBV5-1 and TRBJ2-7, with 9 nucleotides matching TRBD2. J was trimmed by 0 bases and V by 6 bases; bases with no gene match: 1. Germline values: CDR1 SGHRS, CDR2 YFSETQ. This CDR3 has 13 residues. CDR3 sequence: CASKRGDSYEQYF. The CDR3 DNA reads TGCGCCAGCAAGCGGGGGGACTCCTACGAGCAGTACTTC.

V is TRBV6-5 and J is TRBJ1-2; 8 bases align to TRBD1. CDR1 is MNHEY, CDR2 SVGAGI, per germline. This CDR3 comprises 13 residues. Losses at the gene ends were 6 bases for V and 4 bases for J; bases not matched to a gene: 4. The CDR3 bases are TGTGCCAGCAGGGACAGGGCCTCCTATGGCTACACCTTC. Its translation: CASRDRASYGYTF.